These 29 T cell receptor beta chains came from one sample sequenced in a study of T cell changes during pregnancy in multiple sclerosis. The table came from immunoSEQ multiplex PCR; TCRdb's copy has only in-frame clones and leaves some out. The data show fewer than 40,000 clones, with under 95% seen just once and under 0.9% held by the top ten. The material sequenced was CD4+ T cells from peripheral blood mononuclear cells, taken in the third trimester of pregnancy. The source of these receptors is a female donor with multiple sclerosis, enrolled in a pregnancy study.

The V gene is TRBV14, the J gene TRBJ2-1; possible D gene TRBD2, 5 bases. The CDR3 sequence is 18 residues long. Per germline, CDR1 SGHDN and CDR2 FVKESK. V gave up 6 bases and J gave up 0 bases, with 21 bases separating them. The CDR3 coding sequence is TGTGCCAGCAGTCGTACTAGACTACTACCCCCCTCCTACAATGAGCAGTTCTTC. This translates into CASSRTRLLPPSYNEQFF.

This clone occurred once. CDR3 coding DNA: TGTGCCATCGGGGGGGGGCCCTACGAGCAGTACTTC. Translating gives CAIGGGPYEQYF. The chain employs TRBV10-3 and TRBJ2-7; the D gene is possibly TRBD2 (7 bases). Deletions cut 8 bases from V and 2 bases from J, with 10 bases between. The CDR3 runs to 12 residues. CDR1 and CDR2 (germline): ENHRY, SYGVKD.

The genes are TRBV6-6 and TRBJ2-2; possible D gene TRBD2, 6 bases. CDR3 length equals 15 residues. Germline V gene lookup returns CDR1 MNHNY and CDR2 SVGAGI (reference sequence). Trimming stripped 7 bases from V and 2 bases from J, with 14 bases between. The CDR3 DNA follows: TGTGCCAGCATAACCGGGACTGAAAACACCGGGGAGCTGTTTTTT. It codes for CASITGTENTGELFF.

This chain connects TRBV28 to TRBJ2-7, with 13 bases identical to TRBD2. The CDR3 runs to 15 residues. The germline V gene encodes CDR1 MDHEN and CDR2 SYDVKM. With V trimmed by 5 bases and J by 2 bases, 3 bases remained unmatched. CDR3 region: CASSPGLAGAYEQYF. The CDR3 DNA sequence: TGTGCCAGCAGTCCCGGACTAGCGGGAGCCTACGAGCAGTACTTC.

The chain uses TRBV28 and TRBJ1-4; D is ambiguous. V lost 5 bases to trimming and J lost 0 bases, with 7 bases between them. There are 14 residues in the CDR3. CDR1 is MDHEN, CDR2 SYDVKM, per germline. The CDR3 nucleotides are TGTGCCAGCAGTATCCCAGCAACTAATGAAAAACTGTTTTTT. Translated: CASSIPATNEKLFF.

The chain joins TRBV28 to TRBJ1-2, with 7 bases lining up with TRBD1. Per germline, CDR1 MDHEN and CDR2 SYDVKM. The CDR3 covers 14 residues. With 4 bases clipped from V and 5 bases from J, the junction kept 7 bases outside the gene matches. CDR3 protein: CASSSWTGYYGYTF. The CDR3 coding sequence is TGTGCCAGCAGTTCGTGGACAGGATATTATGGCTACACCTTC.

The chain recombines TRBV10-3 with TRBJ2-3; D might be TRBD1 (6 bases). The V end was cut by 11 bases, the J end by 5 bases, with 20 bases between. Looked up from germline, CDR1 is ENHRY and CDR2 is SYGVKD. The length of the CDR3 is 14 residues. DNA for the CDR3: TGTGCCGTAGGTCGGGAACAGGGTAGAGATACGCAGTATTTT. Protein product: CAVGREQGRDTQYF.

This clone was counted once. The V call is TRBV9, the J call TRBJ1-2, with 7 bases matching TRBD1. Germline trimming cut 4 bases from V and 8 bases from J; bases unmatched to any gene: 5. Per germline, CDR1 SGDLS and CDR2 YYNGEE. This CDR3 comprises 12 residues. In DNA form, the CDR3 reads TGTGCCAGCAGCAGGCAGGGGGTCGGCTACACCTTC. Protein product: CASSRQGVGYTF. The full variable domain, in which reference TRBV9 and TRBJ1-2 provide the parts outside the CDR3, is DSGVTQTPKHLITATGQRVTLRCSPRSGDLSVYWYQQSLDQGLQFLIQYYNGEERAKGNILERFSAQQFPDLHSELNLSSLELGDSALYFCASSRQGVGYTFGSGTRLTVV.

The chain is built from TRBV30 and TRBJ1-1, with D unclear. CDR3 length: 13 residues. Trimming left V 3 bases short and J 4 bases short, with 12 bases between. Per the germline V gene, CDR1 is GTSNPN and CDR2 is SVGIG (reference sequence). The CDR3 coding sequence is TGTGCCTGGAGGGACGCGGAGGGCACTGAAGCTTTCTTT. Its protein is CAWRDAEGTEAFF.

CDR3 sequence: CASSEGTGTYEQYF. As DNA, the CDR3 is TGTGCCAGCAGTGAAGGGACAGGGACGTACGAGCAGTACTTC. The chain carries TRBV2 and TRBJ2-7; 8 bases map to TRBD1. The CDR3 is made up of 14 amino acids. The V and J ends lost 1 base and 4 bases, in that order; junction bases with no gene match: 3. Germline loops: CDR1 SNHLY, CDR2 FYNNEI.

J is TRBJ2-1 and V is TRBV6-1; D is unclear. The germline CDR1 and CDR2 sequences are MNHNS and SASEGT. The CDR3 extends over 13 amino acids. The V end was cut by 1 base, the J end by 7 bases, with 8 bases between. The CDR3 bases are TGTGCCAGCAGTGAAGACGGAGAGAATGAGCAGTTCTTC. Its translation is CASSEDGENEQFF.

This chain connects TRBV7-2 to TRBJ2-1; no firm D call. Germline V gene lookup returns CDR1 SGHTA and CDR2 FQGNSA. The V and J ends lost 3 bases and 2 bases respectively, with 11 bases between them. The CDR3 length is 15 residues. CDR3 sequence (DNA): TGTGCCAGCAGCTTGTGGCGGCCACCCTACAATGAGCAGTTCTTC. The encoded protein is CASSLWRPPYNEQFF.

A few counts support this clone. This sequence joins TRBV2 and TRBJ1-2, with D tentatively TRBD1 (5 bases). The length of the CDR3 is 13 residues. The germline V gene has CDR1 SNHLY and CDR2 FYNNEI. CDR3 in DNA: TGTGCGAACTCCCAGGGTAGCGGCTATGGCTACACCTTC. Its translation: CANSQGSGYGYTF.

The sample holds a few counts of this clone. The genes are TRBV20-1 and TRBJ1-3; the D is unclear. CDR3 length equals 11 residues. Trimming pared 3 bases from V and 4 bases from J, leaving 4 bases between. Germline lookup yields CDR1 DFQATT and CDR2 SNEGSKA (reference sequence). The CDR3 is CSARTGNTIYF. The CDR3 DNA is TGCAGTGCTAGGACAGGAAACACCATATATTTT.

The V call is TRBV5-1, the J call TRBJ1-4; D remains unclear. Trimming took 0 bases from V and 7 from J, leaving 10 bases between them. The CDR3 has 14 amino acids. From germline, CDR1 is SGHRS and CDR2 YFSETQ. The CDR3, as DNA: TGCGCCAGCAGCTTGGAGGGAGGTGGTGAAAAACTGTTTTTT. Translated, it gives CASSLEGGGEKLFF.

CDR3: CASSWMGQNTEAFF. Here the CDR3 DNA reads TGTGCCAGCAGCTGGATGGGACAGAACACTGAAGCTTTCTTT. The genes are TRBV7-2 and TRBJ1-1, with a tentative D call TRBD1 (6 bases). The CDR3 runs to 14 residues. V was clipped by 4 bases and J by 1 base, with 10 bases between them. CDR1 and CDR2 from the germline V gene are SGHTA and FQGNSA.

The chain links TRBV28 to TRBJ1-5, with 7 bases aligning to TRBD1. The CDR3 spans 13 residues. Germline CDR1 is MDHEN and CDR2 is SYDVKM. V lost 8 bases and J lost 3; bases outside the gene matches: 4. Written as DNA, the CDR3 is TGTGCCAGCTGGACAGGCCTCAATCAGCCCCAGCATTTT. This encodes CASWTGLNQPQHF.

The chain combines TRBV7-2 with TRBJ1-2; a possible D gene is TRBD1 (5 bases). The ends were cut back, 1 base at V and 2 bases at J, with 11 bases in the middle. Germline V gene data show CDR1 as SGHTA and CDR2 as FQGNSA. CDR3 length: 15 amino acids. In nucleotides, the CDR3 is TGTGCCAGCAGCTTAGGACCAGGGCTGAACTATGGCTACACCTTC. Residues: CASSLGPGLNYGYTF. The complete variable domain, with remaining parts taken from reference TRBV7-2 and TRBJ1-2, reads GAGVSQSPSNKVTEKGKDVELRCDPISGHTALYWYRQSLGQGLEFLIYFQGNSAPDKSGLPSDRFSAERTGGSVSTLTIQRTQQEDSAVYLCASSLGPGLNYGYTFGSGTRLTVV.

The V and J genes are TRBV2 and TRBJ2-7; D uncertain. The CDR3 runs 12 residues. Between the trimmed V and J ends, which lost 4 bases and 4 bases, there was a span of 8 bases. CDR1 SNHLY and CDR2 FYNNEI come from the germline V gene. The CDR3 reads CASSGNVYEQYF. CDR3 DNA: TGTGCCAGCAGTGGTAATGTATACGAGCAGTACTTC.

The CDR3 is CASRQVNSNQPQHF. The DNA of the CDR3 is TGTGCCAGCAGACAGGTTAATAGCAATCAGCCCCAGCATTTT. This chain joins TRBV19 and TRBJ1-5, with a weak D call TRBD1 (6 bases). In germline, CDR1 is LNHDA, CDR2 SQIVND (reference sequence). The CDR3 has 14 amino acids. Deletions cut 9 bases from V and 0 bases from J, with 12 bases between.

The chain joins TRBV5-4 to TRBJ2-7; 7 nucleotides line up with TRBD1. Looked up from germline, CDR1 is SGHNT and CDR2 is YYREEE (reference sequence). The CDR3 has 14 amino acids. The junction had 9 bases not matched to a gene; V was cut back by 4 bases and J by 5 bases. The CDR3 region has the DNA TGTGCCAGCAGCGACCGGGACAGAGTCCACGAGCAGTACTTC. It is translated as CASSDRDRVHEQYF.

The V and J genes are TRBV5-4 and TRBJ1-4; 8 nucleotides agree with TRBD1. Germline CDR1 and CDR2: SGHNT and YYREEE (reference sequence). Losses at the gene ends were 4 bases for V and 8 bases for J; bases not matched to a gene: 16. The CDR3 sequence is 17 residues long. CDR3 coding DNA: TGTGCCAGCAGCGTTGGTCAAACCAGGGGGCTGGGAGAAAAACTGTTTTTT. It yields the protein CASSVGQTRGLGEKLFF.

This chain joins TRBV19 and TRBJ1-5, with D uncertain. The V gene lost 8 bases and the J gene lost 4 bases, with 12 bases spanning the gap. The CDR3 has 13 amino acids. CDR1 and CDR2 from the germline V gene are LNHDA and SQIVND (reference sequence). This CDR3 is CASEDGMNQPQHF. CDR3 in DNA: TGTGCCAGTGAGGACGGGATGAATCAGCCCCAGCATTTT.

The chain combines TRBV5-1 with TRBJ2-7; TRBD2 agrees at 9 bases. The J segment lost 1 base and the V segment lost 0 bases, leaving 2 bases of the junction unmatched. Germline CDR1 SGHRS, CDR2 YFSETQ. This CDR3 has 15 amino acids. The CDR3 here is CASSLASGISYEQYF. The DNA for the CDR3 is TGCGCCAGCAGCTTGGCTAGCGGGATTTCCTACGAGCAGTACTTC.

DNA of the CDR3: TGTGCCAGCAGTACAACAGGGGGCCACTATGGCTACACCTTC. It codes for CASSTTGGHYGYTF. The J gene is TRBJ1-2, the V gene TRBV6-5; 9 bases align to TRBD1. The V gene's germline CDR1 is MNHEY and CDR2 SVGAGI. J was trimmed by 3 bases and V by 5 bases; bases with no gene match: 4. This CDR3 has 14 residues.

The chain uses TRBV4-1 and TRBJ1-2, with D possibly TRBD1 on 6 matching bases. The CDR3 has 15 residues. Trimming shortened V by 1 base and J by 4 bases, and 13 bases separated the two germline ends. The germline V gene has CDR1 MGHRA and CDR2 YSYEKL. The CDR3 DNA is TGCGCCAGCAGCCAAGCGATAGGGGGGGGCTATGGCTACACCTTC. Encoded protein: CASSQAIGGGYGYTF.

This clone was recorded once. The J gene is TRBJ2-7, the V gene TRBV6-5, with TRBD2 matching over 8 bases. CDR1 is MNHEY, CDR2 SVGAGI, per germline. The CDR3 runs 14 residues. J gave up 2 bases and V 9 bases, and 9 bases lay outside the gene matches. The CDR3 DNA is TGTGCCAGTCGACCGGGACTAGGTACCTACGAGCAGTACTTC. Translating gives CASRPGLGTYEQYF.

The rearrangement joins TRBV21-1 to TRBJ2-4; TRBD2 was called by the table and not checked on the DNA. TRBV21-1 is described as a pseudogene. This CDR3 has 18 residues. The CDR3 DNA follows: TGTGCCAGCACTCAATTCGGGGTCCTACACTTCGGCAAAAACATTCAGTACTTC. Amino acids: CASTQFGVLHFGKNIQYF.

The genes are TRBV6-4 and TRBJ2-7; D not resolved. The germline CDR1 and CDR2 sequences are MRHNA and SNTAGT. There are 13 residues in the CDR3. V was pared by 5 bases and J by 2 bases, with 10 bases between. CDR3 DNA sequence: TGTGCCAGCAGTCCAGGTCCTACCTACGAGCAGTACTTC. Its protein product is CASSPGPTYEQYF.